Shown below are 4 T cell receptor beta chains from a single sample sequenced in a study of shared clonotypes between healthy human individuals. Sequenced by immunoSEQ multiplex PCR; TCRdb stores in-frame clones only, minus some. Of 950,000 to 1,300,000 clones listed, 75% are singletons. Sequencing was carried out using memory CD4+ T cells sorted from blood. Subset reported: CD45RA-negative fraction. The receptors were sampled from a man in his late teens or twenties in good health.

In regard to this clone: Within the sample, other DNA sequences also encode this same CDR3. The chain combines TRBV11-2 with TRBJ2-7, with D maybe TRBD2 (5 bases). Germline loops: CDR1 SGHAT, CDR2 FQNNGV. V was cut by 2 bases and J by 4 bases, with 6 bases left in between. The CDR3 sequence is 12 residues long. CDR3 residues: CASSLRGYEQYF. The CDR3 DNA follows: TGTGCCAGCAGCTTAAGAGGGTACGAGCAGTACTTC. The variable domain in full, completed from reference TRBV11-2 and TRBJ2-7, reads EAGVAQSPRYKIIEKRQSVAFWCNPISGHATLYWYQQILGQGPKLLIQFQNNGVVDDSQLPKDRFSAERLKGVDSTLKIQPAKLEDSAVYLCASSLRGYEQYFGPGTRLTVT.

V and J are TRBV18 and TRBJ1-4; D uncertain. The germline gives CDR1 KGHSH, CDR2 LQKENI. The CDR3 length is 13 residues. Trimming shortened V by 4 bases and J by 7 bases, and 10 bases separated the two germline ends. CDR3 amino acids: CASSRGIAEKLFF. CDR3 in DNA: TGTGCCAGCTCACGGGGAATAGCTGAAAAACTGTTTTTT.

The rearrangement uses TRBV5-5 and TRBJ2-5, with TRBD1 matching 11 bases. V shed 1 base and J 4 bases; nucleotides not matched to a gene: 6. The CDR3 extends over 16 amino acids. Per the germline V gene, CDR1 is SGHKS and CDR2 is YYEKEE (reference sequence). CDR3 in DNA: TGTGCCAGCAGCTTGTCGGACAGGGGGCTCGGAGAGACCCAGTACTTC. Its protein is CASSLSDRGLGETQYF.

The CDR3 loop is CASSQVQGALTDTQYF. The CDR3 DNA reads TGTGCCAGCAGCCAAGTACAGGGGGCCCTTACAGATACGCAGTATTTT. The V and J genes are TRBV14 and TRBJ2-3, with 9 bases aligning to TRBD1. The CDR3 extends over 16 amino acids. Germline assignment: CDR1 SGHDN and CDR2 FVKESK. Trimming removed 1 base from V and 3 bases from J; junction bases left unmatched: 5.